Below, one T cell receptor beta chain is given with its context. The data originate from a study of blood T cell repertoires in COVID-19. Across the whole study: T cells, B-cell-depleted T cells, or PBMCs supplied cDNA or gDNA.

Germline CDR1 SGHTA, CDR2 FQGTGA. The CDR3 covers 13 residues. Trimming removed 5 bases from V and 5 bases from J; junction bases left unmatched: 4. The repertoire was sequenced with immunoSEQ multiplex PCR; TCRdb's copy has only in-frame clones and lacks some. The sample includes more than 85,000 clones, approximately 87% of them seen just once. The sequenced sample was peripheral blood. The rearrangement uses TRBV7-3 and TRBJ2-3; TRBD1 aligns across 7 bases. The TCR was taken from a human donor in a cohort sampled during active COVID-19. DNA for the CDR3: TGTGCCAGCAGCGCACAGGGGAGAGATACGCAGTATTTT. Amino acids: CASSAQGRDTQYF.